The 21 T cell receptor beta chains given below trace back to one sample, sequenced in a study of blood T cells in healthy people across ages. A second PCR, run for about 6 to 11 cycles, used a sample-barcoded 5' primer plus a J-beta primer mix. TCRdb reprocessed the 5' RACE reads with MiXCR, giving one entry per CDR3 protein. This repertoire shows 870,000 or so distinct CDR3 sequences, under 30% found once; its top ten account for 17%. The sequenced sample was blood. Receptors were obtained from a woman of 80 years or more in good health.

The CDR3 reads CASSSRDTVSYEQYF. The DNA of the CDR3 is TGTGCCAGCAGCTCCCGGGACACCGTTTCCTACGAGCAGTACTTC. The V and J genes are TRBV5-6 and TRBJ2-7, with D possibly being TRBD1 (6 bases). The CDR3 length is 15 residues. Germline CDR1 and CDR2: SGHDT and YYEEEE. The V end was cut by 3 bases, the J end by 1 base, with 14 bases between.

This chain uses TRBV12-3 or TRBV12-4 with TRBJ2-1, with a tentative D call TRBD1 (6 bases). V was cut by 5 bases and J by 6 bases, with 14 bases left in between. The CDR3 length is 14 residues. The CDR3 DNA reads as TGTGCCAGCAGTCCACCGGACAGTTCCAATGAGCAGTTCTTC. Its translation: CASSPPDSSNEQFF.

This clonotype was counted many times. The chain is built from TRBV6-2 or TRBV6-3 and TRBJ1-2; D is ambiguous. The CDR3 is 13 amino acids. Germline-derived CDR1 and CDR2 are MNHEY and SVGEGT. Trimming removed 8 bases at V and 4 bases at J, with 14 bases between. The chain's CDR3 is CASAVAEVYGYTF. The DNA of the CDR3 is TGTGCCAGCGCCGTGGCGGAGGTCTATGGCTACACCTTC.

This clonotype was counted a single time. This may be a read error: a much more frequent sequence differs by one nucleotide. The CDR3 nucleotides read TGTGCCAGCAGCCAAAGTTTTACGGGGGACACAGGTACGCAGTATTTT. This sequence encodes CASSQSFTGDTGTQYF. The genes are TRBV3-1 and TRBJ2-3, with D possibly called TRBD1 or TRBD2 (6 bases each). Germline loops: CDR1 LGHDT, CDR2 YNNKEL (reference sequence). This CDR3 spans 16 amino acids.

This clonotype has ten or more counts. The chain joins TRBV5-1 to TRBJ2-3; D might be TRBD1 (6 bases). This CDR3 spans 14 amino acids. The ends were cut back, 4 bases at V and 2 bases at J, with 11 bases in the middle. Germline V CDR1 and CDR2: SGHRS, YFSETQ. The CDR3 region is CASSPGQFTDTQYF. The CDR3 DNA is TGCGCCAGCAGCCCTGGACAGTTCACAGATACGCAGTATTTT. The entire variable domain, with the rest obtained from reference TRBV5-1 and TRBJ2-3, is as follows: KAGVTQTPRYLIKTRGQQVTLSCSPISGHRSVSWYQQTPGQGLQFLFEYFSETQRNKGNFPGRFSGRQFSNSRSEMNVSTLELGDSALYLCASSPGQFTDTQYFGPGTRLTVL.

This clonotype was counted a few times. This may be a read error, as it is one base from a much larger clone. The rearrangement joins TRBV20-1 to TRBJ2-7, with D possibly TRBD1 on 6 matching bases. Trimming pared 4 bases from V and 5 bases from J, leaving 15 bases between. CDR3 size: 13 residues. The germline gives CDR1 DFQATT, CDR2 SNEGSKA (reference sequence). The CDR3: CSAKDTGWDEQYF. The CDR3 coding sequence is TGCAGTGCTAAAGATACAGGGTGGGACGAGCAGTACTTC.

This clonotype was detected a few times. The chain couples TRBV30 to TRBJ2-7; tentative D call: TRBD2 (5 bases). Germline CDR1 reads GTSNPN; CDR2 reads SVGIG (reference sequence). The V gene lost 1 base and the J gene lost 4 bases, with 8 bases spanning the gap. This CDR3 is 12 amino acids long. As DNA, the CDR3 is TGTGCCTGGAGTGATAGGGAGTACGAGCAGTACTTC. Translation gives CAWSDREYEQYF.

This clonotype has ten or more counts. The V call is TRBV20-1, the J call TRBJ2-5, with D unclear. The CDR3 totals 13 residues. Trimming shortened V by 5 bases and J by 5 bases, and 15 bases separated the two germline ends. Germline V gene lookup returns CDR1 DFQATT and CDR2 SNEGSKA (reference sequence). CDR3 DNA sequence: TGCAGTGCTTCCCATCACCGCGAGGAGACCCAGTACTTC. Translated, it gives CSASHHREETQYF.

This clonotype was observed a handful of times. This may stem from a read error, because a much larger clone lies one nucleotide away. The chain links TRBV3-1 to TRBJ2-7; weak D call: TRBD2 (6 bases). Germline V gives CDR1 LGHDT, CDR2 YNNKEL (reference sequence). The CDR3 sequence is 15 residues long. Trimming removed 4 bases at V and 1 base at J, with 14 bases between. The chain's CDR3 is CASSPEWRGSYEQYF. The CDR3 region has the DNA TGTGCCAGCAGCCCAGAATGGCGGGGATCCTACGAGCAGTACTTC.

Regarding this clonotype: Given a much more abundant clone one base away, this may be a read error. CDR3 amino acids: CASRLAGTTGELFF. The CDR3 DNA follows: TGTGCCAGCAGGCTGGCAGGGACGACCGGGGAGCTGTTTTTT. V gene TRBV12-3 or TRBV12-4 combines with J gene TRBJ2-2, with D perhaps matching TRBD1 or TRBD2 (5 bases each). The CDR3 loop spans 14 amino acids. The V end lost 6 bases, the J end lost 5 bases, and 13 bases lay between the germline ends.

In this sample, this clonotype turned up a few times. The V call is TRBV5-1, the J call TRBJ1-4; D gene uncertain. V dropped 1 base and J dropped 8 bases, with 12 bases sitting between them. Germline-derived CDR1 and CDR2 are SGHRS and YFSETQ. The CDR3 spans 14 residues. CDR3 nucleotide sequence: TGCGCCAGCAGCTTGCGCGGGGAAACAGAAAAACTGTTTTTT. The encoded protein is CASSLRGETEKLFF. Full variable domain (outside the CDR3, taken from reference TRBV5-1 and TRBJ1-4): KAGVTQTPRYLIKTRGQQVTLSCSPISGHRSVSWYQQTPGQGLQFLFEYFSETQRNKGNFPGRFSGRQFSNSRSEMNVSTLELGDSALYLCASSLRGETEKLFFGSGTQLSVL.

This clonotype has just a few counts. Possible read error: a much larger clone is one base away. The chain joins TRBV11-3 to TRBJ2-5; D might be TRBD1 (5 bases). The CDR3 is 12 residues long. From germline, CDR1 is SGHNT and CDR2 YENEEA. V was cut by 5 bases and J by 4 bases, with 8 bases left in between. The CDR3 loop is CASSRTRETQYF. The DNA for the CDR3 is TGTGCCAGCAGCCGGACAAGAGAGACCCAGTACTTC.

In its sample, this clonotype was seen many times. The genes are TRBV6-2 or TRBV6-3 and TRBJ1-4; D not resolved. Germline V gene data show CDR1 as MNHEY and CDR2 as SVGEGT. Trimming left V 4 bases short and J 8 bases short, with 17 bases between. The CDR3 extends over 15 amino acids. CDR3 in amino acids: CASSSLVDLEEKLFF. As DNA, the CDR3 is TGTGCCAGCAGTTCTCTCGTGGACCTAGAGGAAAAACTGTTTTTT.

V usage is TRBV6-1 and J usage is TRBJ1-5, with TRBD1 identical over 7 bases. This CDR3 contains 15 residues. The V and J ends lost 7 bases and 1 base, in that order; junction bases with no gene match: 7. From germline, CDR1 is MNHNS and CDR2 SASEGT. The CDR3 bases are TGTGCCAGCAAAGGACAGGTTCGGAGCAATCAGCCCCAGCATTTT. Amino acids: CASKGQVRSNQPQHF.

Many counts were recorded for this clonotype. This sequence joins TRBV7-2 and TRBJ2-5; D gene ambiguous. CDR3 length: 13 amino acids. The V gene's germline CDR1 is SGHTA and CDR2 FQGNSA. Trimming removed 5 bases at V and 3 bases at J, with 10 bases between. CDR3: CASSTQIKETQYF. The CDR3 bases are TGTGCCAGCAGCACCCAGATAAAAGAGACCCAGTACTTC.

As to this clonotype: This clone may be a read error of a much larger clone one base away. The chain recombines TRBV24-1 with TRBJ2-3; tentative D call: TRBD1 (5 bases). Germline loops: CDR1 KGHDR, CDR2 SFDVKD. The germline V and J ends were trimmed by 9 bases and 4 bases, with 13 bases remaining between them. This CDR3 has 13 residues. The DNA of the CDR3 is TGTGCCACCGAAACAAGGGGCCCAGATACGCAGTATTTT. The encoded protein is CATETRGPDTQYF.

About this clonotype: A clone one base away is much larger, so this may be a read error. The chain carries TRBV6-5 and TRBJ2-7, with 10 bases that match TRBD2. Germline values: CDR1 MNHEY, CDR2 SVGAGI. After removal of 6 bases from V and 7 bases from J, the junction contained 12 bases not matched to a gene. The CDR3 contains 15 residues. The CDR3 spells CASSKLAGGHNEQYF. The CDR3 nucleotides are TGTGCCAGCAGCAAGTTAGCGGGGGGTCACAATGAGCAGTACTTC.

There are a few counts of this clonotype. The CDR3, as DNA: TGTGCCAGCTACAGGGGGGCCTATGGCTACACCTTC. This sequence encodes CASYRGAYGYTF. The chain joins TRBV30 to TRBJ1-2, with 8 bases fitting TRBD1. The trim removed 8 bases at V and 4 bases at J, leaving 6 bases unmatched. This CDR3 comprises 12 residues. Germline values: CDR1 GTSNPN, CDR2 SVGIG (reference sequence).

This clonotype has at least ten counts. An end of the junction does not agree with germline; a read error may underlie this. The chain links TRBV5-5 to TRBJ2-1, with TRBD2 matching over 15 bases. This CDR3 has 15 residues. Germline CDR1 SGHKS, CDR2 YYEKEE (reference sequence). CDR3 amino acids: CANSAGTSGGPQQFF. The CDR3 DNA reads TGTGCCAACAGCGCTGGGACTAGCGGGGGGCCTCAGCAGTTCTTC.

Ten or more counts support this clonotype. V gene TRBV5-1 combines with J gene TRBJ2-5, with 7 positions matching TRBD1. V was pared by 4 bases and J by 5 bases, with 11 bases of the junction left unmatched. CDR3 size: 15 residues. Germline assignment: CDR1 SGHRS and CDR2 YFSETQ. The CDR3 loop reads CASSRVGQKVETQYF. In nucleotides, the CDR3 is TGCGCCAGCAGCCGAGTGGGACAGAAGGTGGAGACCCAGTACTTC.

This clonotype appeared many times. This sequence joins TRBV6-2 or TRBV6-3 and TRBJ1-5; 8 nucleotides agree with TRBD1. The ends lost 4 bases at V and 0 bases at J; junction bases unmatched: 2. Germline V lookup: CDR1 MNHEY, CDR2 SVGEGT. The CDR3 extends over 15 amino acids. DNA for the CDR3: TGTGCCAGCAGTTTACAGGGGGTTAGCAATCAGCCCCAGCATTTT. Amino acid sequence: CASSLQGVSNQPQHF.